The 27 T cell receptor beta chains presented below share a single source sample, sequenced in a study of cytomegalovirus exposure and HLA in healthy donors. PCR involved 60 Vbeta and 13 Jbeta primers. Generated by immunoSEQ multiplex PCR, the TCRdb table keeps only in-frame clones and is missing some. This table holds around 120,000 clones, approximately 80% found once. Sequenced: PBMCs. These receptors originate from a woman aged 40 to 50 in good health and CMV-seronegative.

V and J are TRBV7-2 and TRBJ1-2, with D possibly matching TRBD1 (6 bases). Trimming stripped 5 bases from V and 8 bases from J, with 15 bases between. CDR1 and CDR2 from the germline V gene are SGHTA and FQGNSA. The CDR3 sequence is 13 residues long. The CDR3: CASSTDRRLGYTF. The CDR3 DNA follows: TGTGCCAGCAGCACCGACAGGCGCCTCGGCTACACCTTC.

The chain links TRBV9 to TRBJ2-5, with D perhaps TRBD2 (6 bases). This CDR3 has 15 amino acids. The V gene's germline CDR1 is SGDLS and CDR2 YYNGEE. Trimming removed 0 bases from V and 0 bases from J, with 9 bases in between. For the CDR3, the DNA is TGTGCCAGCAGCGTAGGGGGACTGTACCAAGAGACCCAGTACTTC. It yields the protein CASSVGGLYQETQYF.

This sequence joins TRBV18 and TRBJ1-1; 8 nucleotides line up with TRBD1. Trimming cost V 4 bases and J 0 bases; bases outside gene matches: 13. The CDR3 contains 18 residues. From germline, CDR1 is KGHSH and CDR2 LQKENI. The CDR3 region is CASSQRARGQGLNTEAFF. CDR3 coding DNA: TGTGCCAGCTCACAACGGGCCCGAGGACAGGGCTTGAACACTGAAGCTTTCTTT.

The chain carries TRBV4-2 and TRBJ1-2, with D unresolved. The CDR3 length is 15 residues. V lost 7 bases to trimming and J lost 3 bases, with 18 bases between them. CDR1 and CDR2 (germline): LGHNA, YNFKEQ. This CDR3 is CASKRARELDYGYTF. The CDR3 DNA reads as TGTGCCAGCAAACGGGCCCGGGAATTGGACTATGGCTACACCTTC.

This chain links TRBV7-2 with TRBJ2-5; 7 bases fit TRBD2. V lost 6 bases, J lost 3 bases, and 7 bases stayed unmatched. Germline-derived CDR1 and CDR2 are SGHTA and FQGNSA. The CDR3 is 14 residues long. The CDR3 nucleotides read TGTGCCAGCAGAAAAGGGAGGGGTGAAGAGACCCAGTACTTC. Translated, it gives CASRKGRGEETQYF.

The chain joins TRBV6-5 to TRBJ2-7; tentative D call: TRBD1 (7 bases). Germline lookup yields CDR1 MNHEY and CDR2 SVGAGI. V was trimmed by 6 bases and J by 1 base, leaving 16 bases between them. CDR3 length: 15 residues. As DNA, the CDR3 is TGTGCCAGCAGCGGCGGGGACAGTCTGTCCTACGAGCAGTACTTC. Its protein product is CASSGGDSLSYEQYF.

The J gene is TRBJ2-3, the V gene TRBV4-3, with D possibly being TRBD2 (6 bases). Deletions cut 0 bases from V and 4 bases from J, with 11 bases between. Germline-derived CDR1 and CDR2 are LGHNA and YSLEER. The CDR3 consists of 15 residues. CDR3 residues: CASSQDAGPSDTQYF. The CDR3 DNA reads TGCGCCAGCAGCCAAGATGCGGGGCCTTCAGATACGCAGTATTTT.

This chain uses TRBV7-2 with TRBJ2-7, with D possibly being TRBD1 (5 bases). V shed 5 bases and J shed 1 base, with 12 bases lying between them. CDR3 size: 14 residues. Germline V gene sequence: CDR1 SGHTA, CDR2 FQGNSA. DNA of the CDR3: TGTGCCAGCAGCCTGGAGACAGAATCCTACGAGCAGTACTTC. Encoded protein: CASSLETESYEQYF.

The CDR3 DNA reads as TGTGCCAGCAGCAGGGGGGGTAGCGTACGCACAGATACGCAGTATTTT. Translated, it gives CASSRGGSVRTDTQYF. The chain has TRBV7-9 and TRBJ2-3; D is perhaps TRBD2 (7 bases). The germline gives CDR1 SEHNR, CDR2 FQNEAQ (reference sequence). Deletions cut 5 bases from V and 1 base from J, with 16 bases between. The CDR3 runs 16 residues.

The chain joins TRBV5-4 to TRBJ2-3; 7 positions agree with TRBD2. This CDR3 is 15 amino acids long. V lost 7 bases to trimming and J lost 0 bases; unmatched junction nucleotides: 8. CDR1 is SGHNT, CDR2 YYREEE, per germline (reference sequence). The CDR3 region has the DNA TGTGCCAGCGGGGAGGGGCCCTCTAGCACAGATACGCAGTATTTT. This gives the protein CASGEGPSSTDTQYF.

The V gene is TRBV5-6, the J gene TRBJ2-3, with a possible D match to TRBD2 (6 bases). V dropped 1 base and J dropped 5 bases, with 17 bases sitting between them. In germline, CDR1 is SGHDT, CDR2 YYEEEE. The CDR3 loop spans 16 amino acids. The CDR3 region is CASSLKTGTFKDTQYF. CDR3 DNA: TGTGCCAGCAGCTTGAAAACTGGGACTTTCAAAGATACGCAGTATTTT. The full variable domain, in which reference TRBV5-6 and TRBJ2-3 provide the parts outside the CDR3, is DAGVTQSPTHLIKTRGQQVTLRCSPKSGHDTVSWYQQALGQGPQFIFQYYEEEERQRGNFPDRFSGHQFPNYSSELNVNALLLGDSALYLCASSLKTGTFKDTQYFGPGTRLTVL.

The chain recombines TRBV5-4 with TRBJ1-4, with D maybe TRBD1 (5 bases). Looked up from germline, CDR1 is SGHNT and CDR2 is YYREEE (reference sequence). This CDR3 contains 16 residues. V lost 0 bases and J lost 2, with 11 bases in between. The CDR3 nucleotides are TGTGCCAGCAGCTTGGAGGGAGGGACGACTAATGAAAAACTGTTTTTT. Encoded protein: CASSLEGGTTNEKLFF.

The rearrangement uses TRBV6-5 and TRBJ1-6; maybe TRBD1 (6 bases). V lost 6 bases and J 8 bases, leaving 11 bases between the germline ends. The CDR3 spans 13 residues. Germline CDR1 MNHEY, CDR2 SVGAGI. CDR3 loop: CASRTGLDSPLHF. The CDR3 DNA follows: TGTGCCAGCAGAACAGGGCTCGATTCACCCCTCCACTTT.

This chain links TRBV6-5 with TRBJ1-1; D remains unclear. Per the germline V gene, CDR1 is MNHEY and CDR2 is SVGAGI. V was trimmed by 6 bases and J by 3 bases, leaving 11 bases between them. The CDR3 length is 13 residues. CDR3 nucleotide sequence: TGTGCCAGCAGACGCTCTAAATACACTGAAGCTTTCTTT. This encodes CASRRSKYTEAFF.

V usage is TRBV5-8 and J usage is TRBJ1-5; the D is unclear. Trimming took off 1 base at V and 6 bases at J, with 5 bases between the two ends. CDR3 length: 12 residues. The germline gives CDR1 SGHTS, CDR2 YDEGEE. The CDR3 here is CASSLSVQPQHF. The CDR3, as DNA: TGTGCCAGCAGCTTGTCGGTTCAGCCCCAGCATTTT.

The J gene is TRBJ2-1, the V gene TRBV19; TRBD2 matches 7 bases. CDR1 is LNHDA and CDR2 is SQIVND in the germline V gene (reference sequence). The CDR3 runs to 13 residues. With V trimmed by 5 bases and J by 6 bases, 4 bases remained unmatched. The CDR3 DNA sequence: TGTGCCAGTAGTGCGGGAGTGAGCAATGAGCAGTTCTTC. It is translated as CASSAGVSNEQFF.

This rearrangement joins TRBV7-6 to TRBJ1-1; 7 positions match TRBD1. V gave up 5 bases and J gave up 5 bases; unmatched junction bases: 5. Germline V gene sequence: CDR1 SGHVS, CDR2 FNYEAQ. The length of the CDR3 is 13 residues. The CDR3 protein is CASSLGQATEAFF. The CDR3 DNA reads TGTGCCAGCAGCCTCGGACAGGCGACTGAAGCTTTCTTT.

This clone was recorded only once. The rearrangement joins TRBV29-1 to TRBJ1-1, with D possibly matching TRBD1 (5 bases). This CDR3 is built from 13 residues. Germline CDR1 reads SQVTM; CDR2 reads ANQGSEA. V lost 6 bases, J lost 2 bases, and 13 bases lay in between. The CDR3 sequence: CSVMGQGNTEAFF. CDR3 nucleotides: TGCAGCGTCATGGGGCAGGGAAACACTGAAGCTTTCTTT.

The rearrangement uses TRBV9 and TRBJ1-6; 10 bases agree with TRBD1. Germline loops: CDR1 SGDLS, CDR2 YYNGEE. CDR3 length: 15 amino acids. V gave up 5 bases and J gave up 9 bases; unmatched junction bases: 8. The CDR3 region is CASSDGTGVRSPLHF. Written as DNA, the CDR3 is TGTGCCAGCAGTGATGGGACAGGGGTTCGTTCACCCCTCCACTTT.

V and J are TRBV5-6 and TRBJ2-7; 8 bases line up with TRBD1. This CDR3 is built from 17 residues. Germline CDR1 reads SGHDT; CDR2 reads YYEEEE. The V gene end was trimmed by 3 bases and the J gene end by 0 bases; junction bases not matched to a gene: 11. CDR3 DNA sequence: TGTGCCAGCAGCTCCAATGGCAGGGGGCCGAGCTCCTACGAGCAGTACTTC. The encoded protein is CASSSNGRGPSSYEQYF.

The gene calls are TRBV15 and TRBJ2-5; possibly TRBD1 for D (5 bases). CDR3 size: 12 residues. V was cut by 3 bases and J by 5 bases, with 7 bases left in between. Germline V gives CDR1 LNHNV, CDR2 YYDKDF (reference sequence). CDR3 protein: CATSSKGETQYF. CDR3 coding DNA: TGTGCCACCAGCAGCAAGGGGGAGACCCAGTACTTC.

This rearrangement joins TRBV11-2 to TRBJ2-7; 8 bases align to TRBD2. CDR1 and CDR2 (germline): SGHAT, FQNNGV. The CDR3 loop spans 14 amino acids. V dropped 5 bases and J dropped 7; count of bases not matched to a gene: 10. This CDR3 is CASSHAGTSGEQYF. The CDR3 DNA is TGTGCCAGCAGCCACGCCGGGACTAGTGGGGAGCAGTACTTC.

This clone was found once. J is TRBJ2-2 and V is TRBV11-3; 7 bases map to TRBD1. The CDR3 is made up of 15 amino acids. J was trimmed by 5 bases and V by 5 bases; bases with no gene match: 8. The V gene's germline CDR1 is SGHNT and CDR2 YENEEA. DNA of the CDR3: TGTGCCAGCAGCAACCGGGACAGCCTTACCGGGGAGCTGTTTTTT. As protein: CASSNRDSLTGELFF.

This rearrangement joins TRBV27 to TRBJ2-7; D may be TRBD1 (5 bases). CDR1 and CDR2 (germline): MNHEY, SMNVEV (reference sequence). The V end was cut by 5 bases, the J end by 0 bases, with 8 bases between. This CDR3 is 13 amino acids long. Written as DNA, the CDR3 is TGTGCCAGCAGTACCAGGGCCTCCTACGAGCAGTACTTC. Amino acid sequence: CASSTRASYEQYF.

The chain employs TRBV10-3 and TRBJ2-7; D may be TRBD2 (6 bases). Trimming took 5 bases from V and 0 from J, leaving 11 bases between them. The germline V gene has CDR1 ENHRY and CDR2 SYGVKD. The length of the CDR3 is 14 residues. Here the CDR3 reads CAISSGTLSYEQYF. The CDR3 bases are TGTGCCATCAGTTCCGGGACTCTCTCCTACGAGCAGTACTTC.

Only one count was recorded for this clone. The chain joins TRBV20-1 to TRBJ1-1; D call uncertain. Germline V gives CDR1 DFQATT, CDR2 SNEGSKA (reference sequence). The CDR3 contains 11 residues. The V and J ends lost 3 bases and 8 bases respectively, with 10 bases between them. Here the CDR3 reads CSASNSREAFF. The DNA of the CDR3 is TGCAGTGCTAGTAACAGCCGGGAAGCTTTCTTT.

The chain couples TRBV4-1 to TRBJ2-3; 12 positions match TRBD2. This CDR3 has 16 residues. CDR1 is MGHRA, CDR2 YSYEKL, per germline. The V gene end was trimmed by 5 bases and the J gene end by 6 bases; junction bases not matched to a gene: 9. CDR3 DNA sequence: TGCGCCAGCAGCTTAAGACTAGCGGGGGCCCCGGATACGCAGTATTTT. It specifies CASSLRLAGAPDTQYF.